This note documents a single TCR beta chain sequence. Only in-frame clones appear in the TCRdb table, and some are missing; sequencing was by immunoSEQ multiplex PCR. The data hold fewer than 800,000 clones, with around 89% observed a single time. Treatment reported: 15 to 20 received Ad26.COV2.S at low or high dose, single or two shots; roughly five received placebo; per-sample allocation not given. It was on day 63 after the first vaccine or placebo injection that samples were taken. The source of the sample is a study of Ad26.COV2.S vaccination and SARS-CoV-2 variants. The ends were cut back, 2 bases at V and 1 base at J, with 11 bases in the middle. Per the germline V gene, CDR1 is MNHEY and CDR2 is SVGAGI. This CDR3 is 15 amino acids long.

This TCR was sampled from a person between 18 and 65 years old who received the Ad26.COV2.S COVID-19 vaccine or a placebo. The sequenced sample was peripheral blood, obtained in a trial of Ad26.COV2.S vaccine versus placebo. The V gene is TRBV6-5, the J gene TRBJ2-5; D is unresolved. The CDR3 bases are TGTGCCAGCAGTTACGGGTACTCACCCCAAGAGACCCAGTACTTC. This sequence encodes CASSYGYSPQETQYF.